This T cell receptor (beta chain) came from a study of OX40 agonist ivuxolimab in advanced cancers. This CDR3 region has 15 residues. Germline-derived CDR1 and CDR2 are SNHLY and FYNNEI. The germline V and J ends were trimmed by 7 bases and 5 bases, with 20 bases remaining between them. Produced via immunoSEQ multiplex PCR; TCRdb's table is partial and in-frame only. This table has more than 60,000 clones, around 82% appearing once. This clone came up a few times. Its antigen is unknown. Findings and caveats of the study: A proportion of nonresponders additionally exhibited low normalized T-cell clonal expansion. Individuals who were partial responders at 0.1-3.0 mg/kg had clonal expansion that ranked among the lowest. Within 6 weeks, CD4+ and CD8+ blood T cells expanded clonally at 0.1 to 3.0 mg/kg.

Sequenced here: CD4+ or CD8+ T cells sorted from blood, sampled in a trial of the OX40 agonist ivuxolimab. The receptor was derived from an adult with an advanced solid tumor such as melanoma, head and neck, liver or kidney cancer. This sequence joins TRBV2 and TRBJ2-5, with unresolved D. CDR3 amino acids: CASTSGTRRQETQYF. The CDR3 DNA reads TGTGCCAGCACCTCCGGAACCCGAAGGCAGGAGACCCAGTACTTC.